The rows below give T cell receptor beta chains drawn from one sample of a study of long-term antiretroviral therapy in people with HIV. Profiling relied on immunoSEQ multiplex PCR, and the TCRdb table lists in-frame clones only, not all of them. Of some 25,000 clones in the sample, around nine tenths were seen once. The input for sequencing was unsorted PBMCs, taken about 4.5 years after starting antiretroviral therapy. All receptors come from a man aged 25 to 45 with HIV. Each CDR3 is given with its conserved first and last residue. A D gene is named only where the DNA matches it firmly. Not every row has a clone size; where given, it reads once, few, many or a size class.

j_call | clone_size | d_call | v_call | cdr3_nt | cdr3_aa
TRBJ1-4 | . | TRBD1 | TRBV7-2 | TGTGCCAGCAGCCAGGGACAGTCAAATGAAAAACTGTTTTTT | CASSQGQSNEKLFF
TRBJ1-1 | . | . | TRBV6-5 | TGTGCCAGCAGTTACTGGCGCCTCGGGGTGAACACTGAAGCTTTCTTT | CASSYWRLGVNTEAFF
TRBJ1-6 | few | . | TRBV5-1 | TGCGCCAGCAGCTTTGGGTCGCGGTCCTATAATTCACCCCTCCACTTT | CASSFGSRSYNSPLHF
TRBJ1-5 | . | . | TRBV27 | TGTGCCAGCAGTTTCCGCGCAGGGGGCAATCAGCCCCAGCATTTT | CASSFRAGGNQPQHF
TRBJ1-5 | . | . | TRBV4-2 | TGTGCCAGCAGCCAAGATCCCGGTGCGGGTGTTGTGGGTTTT | CASSQDPGAGVVGF
TRBJ1-6 | once | . | TRBV7-8 | TGTGCCAGCAGTTTGAACAGGGTCCCTAATTCACCCCTCCACTTT | CASSLNRVPNSPLHF
TRBJ2-3 | . | . | TRBV18 | TGTGCCAGCTCACCACCGAGCGGGAGCACAGATACGCAGTATTTT | CASSPPSGSTDTQYF
TRBJ2-3 | . | TRBD2 | TRBV27 | TGTGCCAGCACACAAAGCGGGAGTGTTACAGATACGCAGTATTTT | CASTQSGSVTDTQYF
TRBJ1-5 | . | . | TRBV29-1 | TGCAGCGTTTCCCAGGGTCTCAATCAGCCCCAGCATTTT | CSVSQGLNQPQHF
TRBJ1-2 | . | TRBD1 | TRBV18 | TGTGCCAGCTCACCATTCCCAGGGGGCGACACCTTC | CASSPFPGGDTF
TRBJ2-3 | . | . | TRBV11-3 | TGTGCCAGCAGCTTAATTCGGTCGGATACGCAGTATTTT | CASSLIRSDTQYF
TRBJ2-1 | . | . | TRBV5-6 | TGTGCCAGCAGCTTGACGGGCCCCAATGAGCAGTTCTTC | CASSLTGPNEQFF
TRBJ2-1 | . | . | TRBV21-1 | TGTGCCAGCAGTCGACAGAGCAAGCGGGAGGACGAGTACAATGAGCAGTTCTTC | CASSRQSKREDEYNEQFF
TRBJ2-5 | . | . | TRBV27 | TGTGCCAGCAGTTTAGAGGGCAGCAAAGAGACCCAGTACTTC | CASSLEGSKETQYF
TRBJ1-5 | . | . | TRBV2 | TGTGCCAGCAGTGAGGGCTCCACGGGCAATCAGCCCCAGCATTTT | CASSEGSTGNQPQHF
TRBJ1-1 | . | . | TRBV18 | TGTGCCAGCTCAGAACAGGCGAACACTGAAGCTTTCTTT | CASSEQANTEAFF
TRBJ2-3 | . | . | TRBV7-2 | TGTGCCAGCAGCTTCCCTATAACGACAGGGAGGTTCACAGATACGCAGTATTTT | CASSFPITTGRFTDTQYF
TRBJ1-2 | . | . | TRBV6-6 | TGTGCCAGCAGTTTTTCGGGTGGAGGCTACACCTTC | CASSFSGGGYTF
TRBJ1-3 | . | TRBD1 | TRBV6-5 | TGTGCCAGCAGGTCTACAGGGGGAACTGGAAACACCATATATTTT | CASRSTGGTGNTIYF
TRBJ1-2 | . | . | TRBV5-5 | TGTGCCAGCAGCCTTGGAGTTAACTATGGCTACACCTTC | CASSLGVNYGYTF
TRBJ2-7 | . | . | TRBV27 | TGTGCCAGCCAGCCGCACTTTTTGTCCTACGAGCAGTACTTC | CASQPHFLSYEQYF
TRBJ2-1 | once | . | TRBV5-6 | TGTGCCAGCAGCTTGGGCCCGGGCGAAGGTGAGCAGTTCTTC | CASSLGPGEGEQFF
TRBJ1-3 | . | TRBD1 | TRBV18 | TGTGCCAGCTCACCAGGTTTACAGGGGAACGGAAACACCATATATTTT | CASSPGLQGNGNTIYF
TRBJ2-1 | . | TRBD1 | TRBV19 | TGTGCCAGTAGTATAGGGACAGGGAACAATGAGCAGTTCTTC | CASSIGTGNNEQFF
TRBJ2-3 | . | . | TRBV7-2 | TGTGCCAGCACCCTCCCCGACGTTAATCTCACAGATACGCAGTATTTT | CASTLPDVNLTDTQYF
TRBJ2-2 | . | . | TRBV9 | TGTGCCAGCAGCGTAGACCTCTCGGGCGGGGAGCTGTTTTTT | CASSVDLSGGELFF
TRBJ1-5 | . | . | TRBV10-3 | TGTGCCACCCGTCACTCTGGCCCCCAGCATTTT | CATRHSGPQHF
TRBJ1-2 | . | TRBD1 | TRBV27 | TGTGCCAGCAGTTTAAGAGTGACAGGGAAGGCCCATAACTATGGCTACACCTTC | CASSLRVTGKAHNYGYTF
TRBJ2-3 | . | . | TRBV9 | TGTGCCAGCAGCGTACTTAGCGGAGATACGCAGTATTTT | CASSVLSGDTQYF
TRBJ1-1 | . | . | TRBV4-3 | TGCGCCAGCAGCCAGGGTTTGGGGGGCGGGAATGAAGCTTTCTTT | CASSQGLGGGNEAFF
TRBJ1-2 | . | . | TRBV6-6 | TGTGCCAGCAGTGGGAGGGGTTTATGGGGCTACACCTTC | CASSGRGLWGYTF
TRBJ1-2 | . | TRBD1 | TRBV19 | TGTGCCAGTAGTCCAGGGACAGATAACTATGGCTACACCTTC | CASSPGTDNYGYTF
TRBJ1-1 | . | . | TRBV27 | TGTGCCAGCAGTTTAATTAGGGGGGCTTTGAACACTGAAGCTTTCTTT | CASSLIRGALNTEAFF
TRBJ2-7 | . | . | TRBV7-8 | TGTGCCAGCAGCTTAGGGGGGACATACGAGCAGTACTTC | CASSLGGTYEQYF
TRBJ2-7 | . | . | TRBV27 | TGTGCCAGCAGTTTATCGTATCCCGGTAGGGGGTGGAACGAGCAGTACTTC | CASSLSYPGRGWNEQYF
TRBJ2-7 | . | . | TRBV7-2 | TGTGCCAGCAGCCCCTCTGGGCTAGCGCCCTACGAGCAGTACTTC | CASSPSGLAPYEQYF
TRBJ2-7 | few | TRBD2 | TRBV7-8 | TGTGCCAGCAGCTTAGGTCGGCGGGGGGGTATCCACGAGCAGTACTTC | CASSLGRRGGIHEQYF
TRBJ1-1 | . | . | TRBV15 | TGTGCCACCAGCAGAGGCTACCCTGCAGAAGCCGGACAGATCACCTTCGGAAGGTTCTTT | CATSRGYPAEAGQITFGRFF
TRBJ2-6 | . | TRBD1 | TRBV19 | TGTGCCAGTAGCACGACAGGGTCTGGGGCCAACGTCCTGACTTTC | CASSTTGSGANVLTF
TRBJ2-3 | . | TRBD1 | TRBV7-9 | TGTGCCAGCAGCTTAGGGACAGGATTCAATACGCAGTATTTT | CASSLGTGFNTQYF
TRBJ2-1 | . | . | TRBV30 | TGTGCCTGGAGTTCCGGGTCCATTTACCCTCCGTTCTTC | CAWSSGSIYPPFF
TRBJ2-1 | . | . | TRBV19 | TGTGCCAGTAGTATAGGGTCAGGGAGTTTGGATGAGCAGTTCTTC | CASSIGSGSLDEQFF
TRBJ2-4 | once | . | TRBV19 | TGTGCCAGTAGTATTGGTAACCGTCGGGACATTCAGTACTTC | CASSIGNRRDIQYF
TRBJ1-1 | . | . | TRBV1 | TGCACCAGCAGTAAACCTCACCCAGGGGGGGGGAGCAACACTGAAGCTTTCTTT | CTSSKPHPGGGSNTEAFF
TRBJ1-1 | . | . | TRBV6-1 | TGTGCCACCCGAACGGGGCAGGGTGAGGGCACTGAAGCTTTCTTT | CATRTGQGEGTEAFF
TRBJ2-7 | . | . | TRBV2 | TGTGCCAGCAACATGGGCCTGAATTCCTACGAGCAGTACTTC | CASNMGLNSYEQYF
TRBJ2-7 | once | . | TRBV27 | TGTGCCAGCAGTTTGGGGAACGAGCAGTACTTC | CASSLGNEQYF
TRBJ1-1 | . | . | TRBV4-3 | TGCGCCAGCAGCCAATTCTTACAGGACGAAGCTTTCTTT | CASSQFLQDEAFF
TRBJ2-1 | . | . | TRBV28 | TGTGCCAGCAGTCCTCACCTCGGGGGAAACTCCTACAATGAGCAGTTCTTC | CASSPHLGGNSYNEQFF
TRBJ2-7 | few | . | TRBV5-1 | TGCGCCAGCAGCTTTGGAGTCGGTTACGAGCAGTACTTC | CASSFGVGYEQYF
TRBJ2-5 | . | TRBD2 | TRBV5-1 | TGCGCCAGCAGCTTTCGGGAGGCCGGATCGGAGACCCAGTACTTC | CASSFREAGSETQYF
TRBJ2-2 | once | TRBD1 | TRBV30 | TGTGCCTGGAGTCTTACAGGGGACACCGGGGAGCTGTTTTTT | CAWSLTGDTGELFF
TRBJ1-1 | . | . | TRBV19 | TGTGCCAGCGGACAGCCTAACACTGAAGCTTTCTTT | CASGQPNTEAFF
TRBJ1-4 | . | TRBD1 | TRBV2 | TGTGCCAGCAGTCTCCCCCAGGACAGGTTAAATGAAAAACTGTTTTTT | CASSLPQDRLNEKLFF
TRBJ1-4 | . | . | TRBV7-9 | TGTGCCAGCAGCTTTACAGGGACCACACGCAAACTGTTTTTT | CASSFTGTTRKLFF
TRBJ2-2 | . | . | TRBV5-5 | TGTGCCAGCAGCTTTGGGGTCGGGGAGCTGTTTTTT | CASSFGVGELFF
TRBJ2-1 | . | . | TRBV2 | TGTGCCAGCAGGGGGCGCGATGAGCAGTTCTTC | CASRGRDEQFF
TRBJ2-3 | . | . | TRBV25-1 | TGTGCCAGCAGTGATACAGGGACCGATACGCAGTATTTT | CASSDTGTDTQYF
TRBJ2-3 | . | . | TRBV6-1 | TGTGCCAGCAGTCAAGGCACAGATACGCAGTATTTT | CASSQGTDTQYF
TRBJ2-7 | . | . | TRBV19 | TGTGCCAGTAGGTCAGACGCCTCCTACGAGCAGTACTTC | CASRSDASYEQYF